Listed here is a single T cell receptor beta chain. The authors ran a second PCR of roughly 7 to 11 cycles using a sample-barcoded 5' primer and a J-beta primer mix. Every cDNA molecule carried a tag from a template-switch adaptor bearing 12 random nucleotides. A single record per CDR3 protein comes from TCRdb applying MiXCR to the 5' RACE reads. This table holds just under 550,000 distinct CDR3 sequences, less than 25% found once. V lost 5 bases, J lost 3 bases, and 13 bases lay in between. The CDR3 has 14 amino acids. Germline V gene sequence: CDR1 SGHVS, CDR2 FQNEAQ. The sample is drawn from a study of blood T cells in healthy people across ages. These data were also filed under a second study, of T cells of mothers and their children.

Input material: blood. The TCR originated in a boy aged 5 to 17 in good health. V and J are TRBV7-8 and TRBJ2-5; possible D gene TRBD1, 6 bases. The CDR3 nucleotides are TGTGCCAGCAGCCAGCACCGGGACAAAGAGACCCAGTACTTC. This translates into CASSQHRDKETQYF.